A selection of T cell receptor beta chains follows, all from one sample in a study of response to subunit inactivated influenza vaccine. TCRdb analysed the RT-PCR reads with MiXCR anew, one entry per CDR3 protein. The sample yields some 520,000 distinct CDR3 sequences, approximately 15% seen once. The material was CD4+ T cells sorted from PBMCs, obtained 23 to 25 months after vaccination. The source of these receptors is a man between 50 and 75 years old who received an inactivated influenza vaccine. Both conserved end residues are part of each CDR3. A D gene is named only where the DNA matches it firmly. Clone size, where shown, is once, few, many, or a class for clones that have expanded.

TRBV6-5,TRBJ2-7,NA,NA,CASSYTRTRSPEQYF,TGTGCCAGCAGTTACACCAGGACTCGTTCCCCCGAGCAGTACTTC
TRBV4-3,TRBJ1-1,TRBD1,few,CASSLRAGTGTGNTEAFF,TGCGCCAGCAGTCTCCGGGCCGGGACAGGGACGGGCAACACTGAAGCTTTCTTT
TRBV30,TRBJ1-2,NA,few,CAWSVYSISLGYTF,TGTGCCTGGAGTGTGTACAGTATTTCTCTTGGCTACACCTTC
TRBV15,TRBJ2-5,NA,NA,CATSKATEQETQYF,TGTGCCACCAGCAAGGCAACAGAACAAGAGACCCAGTACTTC
TRBV2,TRBJ1-1,NA,NA,CASKFGGMNTEAFF,TGTGCCAGCAAATTCGGGGGGATGAACACTGAAGCTTTCTTT
TRBV9,TRBJ1-2,NA,few,CASSVDSQALNYGYTF,TGTGCCAGCAGCGTAGACTCACAGGCGCTAAATTATGGCTACACCTTC
TRBV11-2,TRBJ1-5,TRBD1,NA,CASSPRTGDQPQHF,TGTGCCAGCAGCCCGCGGACAGGCGATCAGCCCCAGCATTTT
TRBV9,TRBJ2-1,TRBD2,few,CASSPGLVNNEQFF,TGTGCCAGCAGCCCAGGACTAGTAAACAATGAGCAGTTCTTC
TRBV7-9,TRBJ1-3,NA,NA,CASREITGNTIYF,TGTGCCTCGAGGGAAATTACTGGAAACACCATATATTTT
TRBV20-1,TRBJ2-2,NA,few,CSARAGGNTGELFF,TGCAGTGCTAGAGCTGGGGGGAACACCGGGGAGCTGTTTTTT
TRBV18,TRBJ1-1,NA,few,CASSLGTQGPEAFF,TGTGCCAGCTCACTGGGGACACAGGGTCCTGAAGCTTTCTTT
TRBV4-2,TRBJ2-1,NA,few,CASSQDGAGSYNEQFF,TGTGCCAGCAGCCAAGACGGCGCGGGGTCCTACAATGAGCAGTTCTTC
TRBV6-1,TRBJ1-5,NA,NA,CASSEATVGQPQHF,TGTGCCAGCAGTGAAGCTACAGTGGGTCAGCCCCAGCATTTT
TRBV25-1,TRBJ1-6,NA,NA,CASSEVGGRSPLHF,TGTGCCAGCAGTGAGGTGGGGGGCCGGTCACCCCTCCACTTT
TRBV11-2,TRBJ2-3,NA,NA,CASSLGGARLDTQYF,TGTGCCAGCAGCTTAGGAGGGGCGAGATTAGATACGCAGTATTTT
TRBV12-3/TRBV12-4,TRBJ2-5,NA,few,CASSPLQAQETQYF,TGTGCCAGCAGCCCCCTTCAGGCGCAAGAGACCCAGTACTTC
TRBV7-2,TRBJ2-6,NA,NA,CASSRQDSGANVLTF,TGTGCCAGCAGTAGACAGGACTCTGGGGCCAACGTCCTGACTTTC
TRBV29-1,TRBJ1-4,NA,few,CSTRDLNEKLFF,TGCAGCACCAGGGACTTGAATGAAAAACTGTTTTTT
TRBV5-1,TRBJ2-1,TRBD1,NA,CASTIQGARNEQFF,TGCGCCAGCACCATCCAGGGGGCGCGCAATGAGCAGTTCTTC
TRBV20-1,TRBJ2-2,NA,few,CSATGTMNTGELFF,TGCAGTGCCACCGGGACAATGAACACCGGGGAGCTGTTTTTT
TRBV20-1,TRBJ2-3,TRBD2,NA,CSARDGKRGSDTQYF,TGCAGTGCTAGAGACGGGAAGCGGGGCTCAGATACGCAGTATTTT
TRBV28,TRBJ2-7,TRBD1,few,CASTSASGQGIGEQYF,TGTGCCAGCACCTCCGCCTCGGGACAGGGAATCGGCGAGCAGTACTTC
TRBV7-2,TRBJ2-2,NA,NA,CASSLVPGELFF,TGTGCCAGCAGCTTAGTTCCCGGGGAGCTGTTTTTT
TRBV10-3,TRBJ1-6,TRBD1,NA,CAIQGQGNSPLHF,TGTGCCATCCAGGGACAGGGAAATTCACCCCTCCACTTT
TRBV12-3/TRBV12-4,TRBJ2-5,TRBD1,NA,CASRAGTGAQETQYF,TGTGCCAGCAGAGCCGGGACAGGGGCCCAAGAGACCCAGTACTTC
TRBV4-3,TRBJ2-1,TRBD2,once,CASSQDVRGTSSFNEQFF,TGCGCCAGCAGCCAAGATGTCCGCGGGACTAGTTCGTTTAATGAGCAGTTCTTC
TRBV4-2,TRBJ1-1,TRBD1,few,CASSQDAGGETEAFF,TGTGCCAGCAGCCAAGATGCAGGGGGCGAGACTGAAGCTTTCTTT
TRBV11-2,TRBJ1-3,NA,NA,CASSLAPGSGNTIYF,TGTGCCAGCAGCTTAGCCCCGGGCTCTGGAAACACCATATATTTT
TRBV14,TRBJ1-6,TRBD1,NA,CASSLGTASSYNSPLHF,TGTGCCAGCAGCCTCGGGACAGCTAGCTCCTATAATTCACCCCTCCACTTT
TRBV20-1,TRBJ2-3,TRBD2,many,CSAGWGGADTQYF,TGCAGTGCCGGGTGGGGGGGGGCAGATACGCAGTATTTT
TRBV7-2,TRBJ2-7,NA,NA,CASSLMRDHSYEQYF,TGTGCCAGCAGCTTAATGAGGGACCACAGCTACGAGCAGTACTTC
TRBV18,TRBJ2-3,NA,NA,CASSPGSSYTQYF,TGTGCCAGCTCACCAGGGTCATCTTATACGCAGTATTTT
TRBV7-2,TRBJ1-5,NA,many,CASSLGVGGVRSQPQHF,TGTGCCAGCAGCTTAGGGGTCGGTGGGGTGAGGAGTCAGCCCCAGCATTTT
TRBV3-1,TRBJ1-1,NA,few,CASTRDSMNTEAFF,TGTGCCAGCACTAGGGATTCCATGAACACTGAAGCTTTCTTT
TRBV6-2/TRBV6-3,TRBJ2-3,NA,once,CASSYRPGYSTDTQYF,TGTGCCAGCAGTTACCGGCCGGGGTATAGCACAGATACGCAGTATTTT